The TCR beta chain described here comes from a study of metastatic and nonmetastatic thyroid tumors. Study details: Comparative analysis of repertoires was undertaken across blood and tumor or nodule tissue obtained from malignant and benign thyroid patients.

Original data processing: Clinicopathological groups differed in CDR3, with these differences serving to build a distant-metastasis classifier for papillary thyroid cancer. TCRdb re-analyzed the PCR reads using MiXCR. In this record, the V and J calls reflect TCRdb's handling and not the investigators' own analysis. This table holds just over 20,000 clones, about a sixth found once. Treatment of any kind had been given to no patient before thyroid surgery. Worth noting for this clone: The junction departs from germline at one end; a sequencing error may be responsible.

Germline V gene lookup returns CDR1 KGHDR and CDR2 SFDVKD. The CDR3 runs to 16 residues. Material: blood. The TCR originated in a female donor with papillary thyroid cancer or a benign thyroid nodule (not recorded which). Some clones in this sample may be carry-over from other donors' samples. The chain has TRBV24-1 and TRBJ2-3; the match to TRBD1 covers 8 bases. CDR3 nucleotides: TGTGCCACCAGTTATTTGCGGGACAGGAGACGAGATACGCAGTATTTT. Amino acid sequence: CATSYLRDRRRDTQYF.